The entry below describes one T cell receptor beta chain. Its cognate antigen is unknown. The data belong to a study of cytomegalovirus exposure and HLA in healthy donors. About the research overall: In an early release, HLA-typed donors contributed tens of millions of unique TCR sequences.

This PCR relied on a set of 60 Vbeta primers and 13 Jbeta primers. The assay was immunoSEQ multiplex PCR, and TCRdb's table has in-frame clones only and misses some. Seen here are fewer than 200,000 clones, approximately 62% observed once, and the top ten hold roughly 1.4%. The CDR3 length is 16 residues. The V gene's germline CDR1 is SGHRS and CDR2 YFSETQ. Trimming took off 4 bases at V and 5 bases at J, with 21 bases between the two ends. Study-level points and caveats: Immune exposure data for these donors was limited to CMV serostatus. For most TCR beta V segments, an earlier analysis put the productive rate at about 87% or about 30% of the time.

The rearrangement uses TRBV5-1 and TRBJ2-5; TRBD1 might be the D (6 bases). This TCR came from a man between 50 and 59 years old in good health and CMV-seronegative. Sequenced material: PBMCs. The CDR3 coding sequence is TGCGCCAGCAGCCCTGCGACCGAACTGGGGGCGGAGACCCAGTACTTC. Its translation: CASSPATELGAETQYF. Full variable domain (rest looked up from reference TRBV5-1 and TRBJ2-5): KAGVTQTPRYLIKTRGQQVTLSCSPISGHRSVSWYQQTPGQGLQFLFEYFSETQRNKGNFPGRFSGRQFSNSRSEMNVSTLELGDSALYLCASSPATELGAETQYFGPGTRLLVL.